This is a list of T cell receptor beta chains from one sample in a study of cytomegalovirus exposure and HLA in healthy donors. Data came from immunoSEQ multiplex PCR; TCRdb stores just in-frame clones and leaves some out. The repertoire holds about 96,000 clones, with around 74% as singletons. Sequenced sample: PBMCs. The receptors shown here come from a female donor in good health and CMV-seropositive. Both conserved end residues are part of each CDR3. Fields, in order: clone size, CDR3 length, D gene, J gene, V gene, CDR3 protein, CDR3 DNA. A D gene is named only where the DNA matches it firmly. Where a row states a size, it is once, few, many or the class of an expanded clone; other rows omit it.

>.|14|.|TRBJ1-2|TRBV11-2
CASRRPGGLYGYTF
TGTGCCAGCAGACGCCCCGGAGGGCTCTATGGCTACACCTTC
>.|15|TRBD2|TRBJ2-7|TRBV6-4
CASSDRLAGVREQYF
TGTGCCAGCAGTGACCGACTAGCGGGAGTGAGGGAGCAGTACTTC
>.|14|.|TRBJ2-1|TRBV29-1
CSVAGQNPSNEQFF
TGCAGCGTGGCTGGACAGAACCCTTCCAATGAGCAGTTCTTC
>.|13|.|TRBJ1-2|TRBV29-1
CSVGPTEPYGYTF
TGCAGCGTTGGACCGACGGAGCCCTATGGCTACACCTTC
>.|12|.|TRBJ1-2|TRBV2
CAGGGGVRGYTF
TGTGCCGGGGGGGGAGGGGTCAGGGGCTACACCTTC
>once|15|TRBD1|TRBJ2-7|TRBV11-2
CASSRGTGLPYEQYF
TGTGCCAGCAGCCGAGGGACAGGGCTCCCCTACGAGCAGTACTTC
>few|13|.|TRBJ1-2|TRBV9
CASSGLQGAGYTF
TGTGCCAGCAGCGGACTACAGGGTGCGGGCTACACCTTC
>.|13|.|TRBJ1-5|TRBV28
CASSAAVNQPQHF
TGTGCCAGCAGTGCCGCGGTTAATCAGCCCCAGCATTTT
>few|12|.|TRBJ2-2|TRBV10-3
CAISRGSGELFF
TGTGCCATCTCAAGGGGATCCGGGGAGCTGTTTTTT
>.|13|TRBD1|TRBJ2-7|TRBV7-2
CASSSQGGYEQYF
TGTGCCAGCAGCTCACAGGGGGGCTACGAGCAGTACTTC
>many|14|.|TRBJ1-6|TRBV6-5
CASRQQGRGSPLHF
TGTGCCAGCAGGCAACAGGGTAGGGGTTCACCCCTCCACTTT
>.|17|TRBD1|TRBJ1-6|TRBV5-6
CASSIGQGVVVNSPLHF
TGTGCCAGCAGCATCGGACAGGGCGTGGTTGTAAATTCACCCCTCCACTTT
>few|15|TRBD2|TRBJ2-1|TRBV11-2
CASSFTAGVTKEQFF
TGTGCCAGCAGCTTCACAGCGGGAGTAACGAAGGAGCAGTTCTTC
>once|16|.|TRBJ2-7|TRBV4-3
CASSQENEQNTYEQYF
TGCGCCAGCAGCCAAGAAAACGAACAAAACACCTACGAGCAGTACTTC
>.|19|TRBD2|TRBJ2-3|TRBV11-2
CASSHRIAGGPYRTDTQYF
TGTGCCAGCAGCCATCGGATAGCGGGGGGCCCCTATCGCACAGATACGCAGTATTTT
>.|15|.|TRBJ1-1|TRBV19
CASIRKRELNTEAFF
TGTGCCAGTATCCGGAAACGGGAACTGAACACTGAAGCTTTCTTT
>once|13|TRBD2|TRBJ2-7|TRBV29-1
CSVEAGVGYEQYF
TGCAGCGTAGAAGCGGGAGTTGGCTACGAGCAGTACTTC
>.|13|.|TRBJ2-3|TRBV5-4
CASSLASPDTQYF
TGTGCCAGCAGCTTGGCGAGTCCAGATACGCAGTATTTT
>.|12|.|TRBJ1-4|TRBV28
CASSLGLEKLFF
TGTGCCAGCAGTTTAGGCCTCGAAAAACTGTTTTTT
>once|15|.|TRBJ2-5|TRBV7-2
CASSPGYYEGETQYF
TGTGCCAGCAGTCCCGGGTATTACGAGGGAGAGACCCAGTACTTC
>.|13|.|TRBJ2-7|TRBV7-2
CASSAVRGYEQYF
TGTGCCAGCAGCGCCGTCCGAGGGTACGAGCAGTACTTC
>few|18|TRBD2|TRBJ2-2|TRBV5-4
CASSLGGLAGSHTGELFF
TGTGCCAGCAGCTTGGGTGGACTAGCGGGTTCCCACACCGGGGAGCTGTTTTTT
>few|16|TRBD1|TRBJ2-3|TRBV4-1
CASSQRAGGYADTQYF
TGCGCCAGCAGCCAAAGGGCAGGGGGTTACGCAGATACGCAGTATTTT
>.|14|.|TRBJ2-7|TRBV6-5
CASSFRKETYEQYF
TGTGCCAGCAGTTTCAGGAAAGAGACCTACGAGCAGTACTTC
>.|11|TRBD1|TRBJ1-1|TRBV20-1
CSASDRDKAFF
TGCAGTGCTAGTGACAGGGATAAAGCTTTCTTT
>.|17|TRBD2|TRBJ2-1|TRBV7-8
CASSLTGTSGEYNEQFF
TGTGCCAGCAGCTTAACCGGGACTAGCGGGGAATACAATGAGCAGTTCTTC
>few|13|TRBD2|TRBJ2-1|TRBV19
CASRIAGDNEQFF
TGTGCCAGTAGGATAGCGGGTGACAATGAGCAGTTCTTC
>.|15|TRBD1|TRBJ1-5|TRBV30
CAWSVLGQGSQPQHF
TGTGCCTGGAGTGTCCTGGGACAGGGGAGTCAGCCCCAGCATTTT
>.|14|TRBD1|TRBJ2-7|TRBV10-3
CAISGQGTVYEQYF
TGTGCCATCAGTGGACAGGGGACGGTCTACGAGCAGTACTTC
>.|16|TRBD1|TRBJ1-3|TRBV4-1
CASSQPKGQGVGTIYF
TGCGCCAGCAGCCAACCAAAGGGACAGGGGGTGGGAACCATATATTTT
>.|14|.|TRBJ1-5|TRBV30
CAWSEDSQNQPQHF
TGTGCCTGGAGTGAGGACAGCCAAAATCAGCCCCAGCATTTT
>once|12|.|TRBJ1-2|TRBV7-2
CASSTVGAGYTF
TGTGCCAGCAGCACCGTTGGGGCTGGCTACACCTTC
>.|16|TRBD1|TRBJ1-2|TRBV10-3
CAISEEGQGKNYGYTF
TGTGCCATCAGTGAGGAGGGACAGGGGAAAAACTATGGCTACACCTTC
>.|14|TRBD1|TRBJ1-1|TRBV7-2
CASSLSGTGDSAFF
TGTGCCAGCAGCTTATCCGGGACAGGGGATTCAGCTTTCTTT
>.|16|TRBD1|TRBJ2-5|TRBV5-8
CASSLGTGGRQETQYF
TGTGCCAGCAGCTTGGGCACAGGGGGCCGTCAAGAGACCCAGTACTTC
>.|16|TRBD2|TRBJ2-6|TRBV5-8
CASSPGRGAGANVLTF
TGTGCCAGCAGTCCGGGACGGGGGGCTGGGGCCAACGTCCTGACTTTC
>.|14|.|TRBJ2-7|TRBV5-6
CASSLAGGWNEQYF
TGTGCCAGCAGCTTGGCAGGTGGTTGGAACGAGCAGTACTTC
>few|15|TRBD1|TRBJ2-2|TRBV2
CASSGTGRNTGELFF
TGTGCCAGCAGCGGGACAGGCCGGAACACCGGGGAGCTGTTTTTT
>.|14|TRBD1|TRBJ1-5|TRBV6-6
CASSYGTGNGPQHF
TGTGCCAGCAGTTACGGGACAGGGAATGGGCCCCAGCATTTT
>once|14|.|TRBJ1-2|TRBV11-2
CASSLVQGYYGYTF
TGTGCCAGCAGCTTAGTACAGGGTTACTATGGCTACACCTTC